Below, one T cell receptor beta chain is given with its context. The target antigen is unknown. The CDR3 runs to 13 residues. Per the germline V gene, CDR1 is SGHVS and CDR2 is FNYEAQ. V shed 7 bases and J shed 8 bases, with 15 bases lying between them. TCRdb reprocessed the PCR reads via MiXCR. This sample has around 20,000 clones; 23% occur once, and the top ten carry over 55%. The data belong to a study of metastatic and nonmetastatic thyroid tumors. Study summary: Repertoire comparisons spanned blood and tumor or nodule tissue from malignant and benign thyroid patients. General study results and limits: Relative to benign nodules, malignant thyroid tumors were reportedly characterized by significantly elevated TCR beta diversity in blood and tumor.

Before thyroid surgery, none of the patients had received any treatment. This chain connects TRBV7-6 to TRBJ2-4; the D call may be TRBD1 or TRBD2 (6 bases each). The TCR comes from a male donor with papillary thyroid cancer or a benign thyroid nodule (not recorded which). Some clones in this sample may be carry-over from other donors' samples. Sequencing was done on a sample of blood. The CDR3 reads CASKQGSGDIQYF. The CDR3 DNA is TGTGCCAGCAAACAGGGATCGGGAGACATTCAGTACTTC.